The 30 T cell receptor beta chains reported below all come from one sample, sequenced in a study of Ad26.COV2.S vaccination and SARS-CoV-2 variants. Treatment of the sample: roughly 19 received Ad26.COV2.S at low or high dose, single or two shots; a few received placebo; per-sample allocation not given. Specimens were obtained on day 63 following the first vaccine or placebo injection. Some clones are missing from TCRdb's copy, which holds only in-frame ones; the method was immunoSEQ multiplex PCR. The sample lists 200,000 to 250,000 clones, around 87% occurring once. The material was peripheral blood, obtained in a trial of Ad26.COV2.S vaccine versus placebo. The receptor source for this set is a person aged 18-60 years who received the Ad26.COV2.S COVID-19 vaccine or a placebo.

The rearrangement links TRBV24-1 to TRBJ2-2; 8 bases match TRBD1. The CDR3 sequence is 16 residues long. Germline-derived CDR1 and CDR2 are KGHDR and SFDVKD. The V gene end was trimmed by 4 bases and the J gene end by 6 bases; junction bases not matched to a gene: 9. For the CDR3, the DNA is TGTGCCACCAGTGACCCCGGACAGGGCCTGTCCGGGGAGCTGTTTTTT. This encodes CATSDPGQGLSGELFF.

This clone appeared once. This sequence joins TRBV27 and TRBJ1-2; possibly TRBD1 for D (6 bases). The germline CDR1 and CDR2 sequences are MNHEY and SMNVEV (reference sequence). The CDR3 spans 14 residues. V gave up 6 bases and J gave up 5 bases, with 16 bases separating them. CDR3 residues: CASSPRSGVYGYTF. The CDR3 DNA reads TGTGCCAGCAGCCCCCGGTCAGGGGTTTATGGCTACACCTTC.

The chain uses TRBV19 and TRBJ2-1; D ambiguous. The V gene's germline CDR1 is LNHDA and CDR2 SQIVND (reference sequence). V lost 9 bases and J lost 3, with 9 bases in between. The CDR3 covers 12 residues. CDR3 sequence: CASRDGYNEQFF. The CDR3 nucleotides are TGTGCCAGCAGAGACGGCTACAATGAGCAGTTCTTC.

The rearrangement joins TRBV6-5 to TRBJ2-7; D not certain. The CDR3 extends over 15 amino acids. The ends were cut back, 6 bases at V and 0 bases at J, with 15 bases in the middle. From germline, CDR1 is MNHEY and CDR2 SVGAGI. The CDR3 DNA follows: TGTGCCAGCAGCGGTACGGACCGAAGCTCCTACGAGCAGTACTTC. Its protein is CASSGTDRSSYEQYF.

The rearrangement links TRBV24-1 to TRBJ2-3, with D possibly matching TRBD1 (6 bases). CDR1 is KGHDR, CDR2 SFDVKD, per germline. The CDR3 length is 12 residues. The ends were cut back, 5 bases at V and 10 bases at J, with 12 bases in the middle. The DNA for the CDR3 is TGTGCCACCAGTGGAGGGGGTTGGGCGCAGTATTTT. Translating it yields CATSGGGWAQYF.

This sequence joins TRBV18 and TRBJ1-1; 10 positions match TRBD1. Germline CDR1 and CDR2: KGHSH and LQKENI. CDR3 size: 15 residues. V lost 1 base and J lost 4; bases outside the gene matches: 3. In DNA, the CDR3 is TGTGCCAGCTCACCACAAGGGACAGGGGCCACTGAAGCTTTCTTT. This sequence encodes CASSPQGTGATEAFF. Full variable domain (rest looked up from reference TRBV18 and TRBJ1-1): NAGVMQNPRHLVRRRGQEARLRCSPMKGHSHVYWYRQLPEEGLKFMVYLQKENIIDESGMPKERFSAEFPKEGPSILRIQQVVRGDSAAYFCASSPQGTGATEAFFGQGTRLTVV.

V and J are TRBV11-3 and TRBJ2-5; weak D call: TRBD2 (5 bases). The CDR3 consists of 15 residues. V was cut by 4 bases and J by 2 bases, with 14 bases left in between. Germline V gene lookup returns CDR1 SGHNT and CDR2 YENEEA. This CDR3 reads CASSSGVSPQETQYF. For the CDR3, the DNA is TGTGCCAGCAGCTCCGGGGTATCTCCTCAAGAGACCCAGTACTTC.

This clone was observed once. The chain carries TRBV27 and TRBJ1-2; TRBD1 aligns across 7 bases. V was clipped by 6 bases and J by 7 bases; unmatched bases: 11. This CDR3 is 14 amino acids long. Germline assignment: CDR1 MNHEY and CDR2 SMNVEV (reference sequence). In DNA form, the CDR3 reads TGTGCCAGCAGAATGGGACAGAACAGCGGTGGCTACACCTTC. Translated, it gives CASRMGQNSGGYTF.

The V call is TRBV6-6, the J call TRBJ2-3; D is perhaps TRBD2 (6 bases). With 2 bases removed from V and 4 bases from J, the gap between germline ends came to 13 bases. Germline assignment: CDR1 MNHNY and CDR2 SVGAGI (reference sequence). The CDR3 sequence is 15 residues long. CDR3 protein: CASSYARGESDTQYF. The DNA of the CDR3 is TGTGCCAGCAGTTACGCGCGGGGCGAATCAGATACGCAGTATTTT.

This chain joins TRBV27 and TRBJ1-1, with D unresolved. CDR3 length equals 16 residues. Trimming cost V 9 bases and J 0 bases, with 20 bases left between them. Germline V gene sequence: CDR1 MNHEY, CDR2 SMNVEV (reference sequence). CDR3 DNA: TGTGCCAGTCCCCTCTATCAATACAGCCTGAACACTGAAGCTTTCTTT. It encodes CASPLYQYSLNTEAFF.

This chain joins TRBV15 and TRBJ2-5; 11 nucleotides agree with TRBD1. V dropped 6 bases and J dropped 7; count of bases not matched to a gene: 4. This CDR3 region has 13 residues. Germline values: CDR1 LNHNV, CDR2 YYDKDF (reference sequence). CDR3: CATSKGQGGTQYF. The CDR3 DNA reads as TGTGCCACCAGTAAGGGACAGGGGGGGACCCAGTACTTC.

This chain uses TRBV12-3 or TRBV12-4 with TRBJ2-3; a weak D match, TRBD2 (5 bases). V shed 5 bases and J shed 9 bases, with 12 bases lying between them. The CDR3 is made up of 12 amino acids. As DNA, the CDR3 is TGTGCCAGCAGTCCCGCTAGCACCACGCAGTATTTT. Amino acid sequence: CASSPASTTQYF.

The chain has TRBV7-3 and TRBJ2-3; perhaps D is TRBD1 or TRBD2 (5 bases each). V was pared by 1 base and J by 1 base, with 15 bases between. This CDR3 is 17 amino acids long. Germline CDR1 is SGHTA and CDR2 is FQGTGA. DNA for the CDR3: TGTGCCAGCAGCTTAAATCGGGGCAGGGAAGGCACAGATACGCAGTATTTT. Translated, it gives CASSLNRGREGTDTQYF.

This chain uses TRBV4-3 with TRBJ1-1; D remains unclear. Trimming removed 0 bases from V and 3 bases from J, with 8 bases in between. CDR1 is LGHNA, CDR2 YSLEER, per germline. This CDR3 region has 14 residues. The CDR3 DNA sequence: TGCGCCAGCAGCCAAGATGGTTGGGACACTGAAGCTTTCTTT. Amino acid sequence: CASSQDGWDTEAFF.

The chain has TRBV7-2 and TRBJ2-1, with D possibly being TRBD2 (7 bases). V was trimmed by 1 base and J by 7 bases, leaving 14 bases between them. The germline CDR1 and CDR2 sequences are SGHTA and FQGNSA. CDR3 size: 15 residues. CDR3: CASSLEGGRINEQFF. The CDR3 nucleotides read TGTGCCAGCAGCTTAGAGGGGGGGCGGATAAATGAGCAGTTCTTC.

V is TRBV9 and J is TRBJ1-4; TRBD1 aligns across 9 bases. After removal of 2 bases from V and 5 bases from J, the junction contained 4 bases not matched to a gene. The CDR3 loop spans 15 amino acids. Germline loops: CDR1 SGDLS, CDR2 YYNGEE. The CDR3: CASSVSGTGNEKLFF. DNA of the CDR3: TGTGCCAGCAGCGTTTCGGGGACAGGGAATGAAAAACTGTTTTTT.

This chain links TRBV12-3 or TRBV12-4 with TRBJ1-1; D uncertain. V lost 5 bases to trimming and J lost 9 bases, with 13 bases between them. The length of the CDR3 is 12 residues. CDR3 protein: CASSPQWTKAFF. The CDR3 coding sequence is TGTGCCAGCAGTCCCCAATGGACTAAAGCTTTCTTT.

The chain joins TRBV14 to TRBJ1-6; D possibly corresponds to TRBD1 (5 bases). V was trimmed by 2 bases and J by 8 bases, leaving 10 bases between them. Per the germline V gene, CDR1 is SGHDN and CDR2 is FVKESK. This CDR3 is built from 14 residues. CDR3 coding DNA: TGTGCCAGCAGCCAATCTGGACACTATTCACCCCTCCACTTT. Amino acid sequence: CASSQSGHYSPLHF.

This clone was counted a few times. The gene calls are TRBV28 and TRBJ1-2; no firm D call. This CDR3 region has 13 residues. The germline V gene has CDR1 MDHEN and CDR2 SYDVKM. The V and J ends lost 0 bases and 4 bases respectively, with 6 bases between them. The CDR3 reads CASSLWSGYGYTF. The CDR3 nucleotides read TGTGCCAGCAGTTTATGGTCCGGCTATGGCTACACCTTC.

This rearrangement joins TRBV6-1 to TRBJ2-1, with 8 bases fitting TRBD2. Germline V lookup: CDR1 MNHNS, CDR2 SASEGT. This CDR3 contains 17 residues. V dropped 2 bases and J dropped 3; count of bases not matched to a gene: 9. In nucleotides, the CDR3 is TGTGCCAGCAGTGAATCTGCTGGCGGGAGGATCTACAATGAGCAGTTCTTC. It is translated as CASSESAGGRIYNEQFF.

The gene calls are TRBV6-2 or TRBV6-3 and TRBJ2-4; 12 bases align to TRBD2. This CDR3 is 17 amino acids long. Germline loops: CDR1 MNHEY, CDR2 SVGEGT. V dropped 2 bases and J dropped 3; count of bases not matched to a gene: 5. In nucleotides, the CDR3 is TGTGCCAGCAGTTACGGGGGACTAGCGGGCATCAAAAACATTCAGTACTTC. As protein: CASSYGGLAGIKNIQYF.

The rearrangement joins TRBV30 to TRBJ1-5; D is possibly TRBD1 (5 bases). Germline lookup yields CDR1 GTSNPN and CDR2 SVGIG (reference sequence). Trimming removed 3 bases at V and 7 bases at J, with 16 bases between. This CDR3 has 14 residues. The CDR3 DNA reads as TGTGCCTGGAGCACCGGTCGGGGGGGACAGCCCCAGCATTTT. It yields the protein CAWSTGRGGQPQHF.

In DNA form, the CDR3 reads TGTGCCAGCAGGAAACAAGAGGTTAATGAAAAACTGTTTTTT. The encoded protein is CASRKQEVNEKLFF. This sequence joins TRBV6-5 and TRBJ1-4; D ambiguous. Germline assignment: CDR1 MNHEY and CDR2 SVGAGI. V shed 6 bases and J shed 4 bases, with 12 bases lying between them. The CDR3 is 14 residues long.

The chain is built from TRBV24-1 and TRBJ2-7; 9 nucleotides match TRBD1. This CDR3 region has 14 residues. J lost 3 bases, V lost 3 bases, and 2 bases had no gene match. The germline gives CDR1 KGHDR, CDR2 SFDVKD. This CDR3 is CATSDRDRDYEQYF. In DNA, the CDR3 is TGTGCCACCAGTGATCGGGACAGGGACTACGAGCAGTACTTC.

The chain is built from TRBV5-6 and TRBJ1-1; 9 bases line up with TRBD1. J lost 0 bases, V lost 5 bases, and 8 bases had no gene match. The CDR3 covers 16 residues. Germline V gene lookup returns CDR1 SGHDT and CDR2 YYEEEE. The CDR3 reads CASSLNRGQMNTEAFF. The CDR3 DNA is TGTGCCAGCAGTCTAAACAGGGGGCAGATGAACACTGAAGCTTTCTTT.

The count of this clone is one. The chain joins TRBV9 to TRBJ2-4; TRBD2 agrees at 8 bases. With V trimmed by 4 bases and J by 3 bases, 3 bases remained unmatched. The CDR3 runs to 14 residues. Germline loops: CDR1 SGDLS, CDR2 YYNGEE. The CDR3 here is CASSPLAGKNIQYF. The CDR3 DNA reads TGTGCCAGCAGCCCTCTAGCGGGCAAAAACATTCAGTACTTC.

The V call is TRBV6-6, the J call TRBJ1-1, with 9 bases lining up with TRBD1. The trim removed 6 bases at V and 5 bases at J, leaving 7 bases unmatched. This CDR3 comprises 14 residues. Germline assignment: CDR1 MNHNY and CDR2 SVGAGI (reference sequence). The CDR3 DNA reads TGTGCCAGCAGATCCGGGACAGGGAGAACTGAAGCTTTCTTT. Protein product: CASRSGTGRTEAFF.

In this sample, this clone turned up once. The chain links TRBV28 to TRBJ1-2; no firm D call. Germline V gene data show CDR1 as MDHEN and CDR2 as SYDVKM. This CDR3 has 12 residues. Trimming cost V 3 bases and J 8 bases, with 10 bases left between them. The CDR3 DNA reads as TGTGCCAGCAGTTTTTTGGGAGGAGGCTACACCTTC. Protein: CASSFLGGGYTF.

The chain uses TRBV19 and TRBJ1-5; the D is unclear. In germline, CDR1 is LNHDA, CDR2 SQIVND (reference sequence). The length of the CDR3 is 13 residues. V gave up 3 bases and J gave up 0 bases, with 3 bases separating them. CDR3 in DNA: TGTGCCAGTAGTATTCCTAGCAATCAGCCCCAGCATTTT. Its protein product is CASSIPSNQPQHF.

The sample holds a few counts of this clone. The gene calls are TRBV30 and TRBJ1-6, with unresolved D. V gave up 7 bases and J gave up 0 bases, with 13 bases separating them. The CDR3 has 15 amino acids. CDR1 is GTSNPN and CDR2 is SVGIG in the germline V gene (reference sequence). The CDR3 loop reads CAFRGKSSYNSPLHF. CDR3 DNA sequence: TGTGCCTTCCGCGGGAAGAGCTCCTATAATTCACCCCTCCACTTT.